The next 3 T cell receptor beta chains were all read from a single sample in a study of T cells in Graves' hyperthyroidism and ophthalmopathy (dated by TCRdb to about 2019). The receptor library was made with multiplex PCR. Reads for this sample came from an Illumina HiSeq 2000. The TCR beta CDR3 regions were amplified from RNA transcripts. The first round of RT-PCR for the TCR CDR3 was performed with the HTBI primer set and the Qiagen OneStep RT-PCR kit. The public reads were reprocessed in TCRdb via fastp at Q25 and MiXCR, keeping in-frame beta chains. Entries are consolidated by CDR3 protein sequence, retaining the most common genes and DNA. For this sample the table gives hundreds of thousands of distinct CDR3 sequences, of which approximately 18% were detected only once. The ten largest clones capture 16% of the sample. Sequenced input: blood. These receptors were taken from a woman in her fifties or sixties with Graves' hyperthyroidism that later progressed to Graves' ophthalmopathy.

The rearrangement uses TRBV12-3 or TRBV12-4 and TRBJ2-1; 12 bases fit TRBD2. V was clipped by 6 bases and J by 10 bases; unmatched bases: 10. This CDR3 has 15 residues. The CDR3 sequence: CASRDTSGGLWEQFF. As DNA, the CDR3 is TGTGCCAGCAGAGACACTAGCGGGGGGTTGTGGGAGCAGTTCTTC.

CDR3 sequence reads: CASSYGRQHTDTQYF. The DNA of the CDR3 is TGTGCCAGCAGTTACGGGAGGCAACACACAGATACGCAGTATTTT. The chain uses TRBV6-6 and TRBJ2-3; possibly TRBD2 for D (6 bases). V shed 2 bases and J shed 2 bases, with 11 bases lying between them. The CDR3 extends over 15 amino acids. Germline V gives CDR1 MNHNY, CDR2 SVGAGI (reference sequence).

The chain links TRBV7-2 to TRBJ1-1; D may be TRBD1 (5 bases). The germline gives CDR1 SGHTA, CDR2 FQGNSA. This CDR3 spans 15 amino acids. V gave up 5 bases and J gave up 11 bases, with 24 bases separating them. The CDR3 sequence is CASSQGDWSREGAFF. The CDR3 coding sequence is TGTGCCAGCAGCCAAGGGGACTGGAGTAGGGAGGGTGCTTTCTTT.